The 17 T cell receptor beta chains below were found in one sample sequenced in a study of shared clonotypes between healthy human individuals (dated by TCRdb to the early 2020s). For the CD8 naive samples, CD45RO-negative cells were positively selected for CCR7, yielding a CD45RA+CCR7+ population from which TemRA cells were excluded. Libraries were built with the immunoSEQ multiplex PCR assay. Drawn from immuneACCESS, this table holds only the in-frame rearrangements with V and J called that TCRdb kept. Clones are partly lost; checked studies trace under half to an unresolved V gene and leave the rest unexplained. The sample table holds approximately 2,000,000 clones, of which approximately 92% were seen once. About 1.7% of the sample comes from the top ten. Source material: naive CD8+ T cells from PBMCs. In the paper's terms, the cell subset or site label means: CD45RA+CCR7+. These receptors were obtained from a man younger than 30 in good health. Some clones in this sample may be carry-over from other donors' samples.

In DNA, the CDR3 is TGTGCCAGCAGCCCGCCGACTTTCTACGAGCAGTACTTC. Encoded protein: CASSPPTFYEQYF. The rearrangement uses TRBV28 and TRBJ2-7, with D uncertain. Germline assignment: CDR1 MDHEN and CDR2 SYDVKM. V dropped 6 bases and J dropped 3 bases, with 12 bases sitting between them. The CDR3 sequence is 13 residues long.

CDR3 nucleotides: TGCGCCAGCAGCCAAGATAGGACAGGGGGGTGGAATGAGCAGTTCTTC. It yields the protein CASSQDRTGGWNEQFF. V is TRBV4-3 and J is TRBJ2-1; 10 nucleotides match TRBD1. The CDR3 consists of 16 residues. The V segment lost 0 bases and the J segment 7 bases; nucleotides outside the gene matches: 6. Germline loops: CDR1 LGHNA, CDR2 YSLEER.

The chain is built from TRBV30 and TRBJ2-7; 7 bases fit TRBD1. Trimming cost V 3 bases and J 2 bases; bases outside gene matches: 10. CDR3 length: 15 residues. Germline-derived CDR1 and CDR2 are GTSNPN and SVGIG (reference sequence). This chain's CDR3 is CAWSGRQGRAYEQYF. The CDR3 DNA reads TGTGCCTGGAGCGGAAGACAGGGTAGGGCCTACGAGCAGTACTTC.

This chain connects TRBV4-1 to TRBJ2-3; D not certain. Germline-derived CDR1 and CDR2 are MGHRA and YSYEKL. CDR3 length: 15 amino acids. V was pared by 1 base and J by 1 base, with 9 bases between. The CDR3 reads CASSQVGVGTDTQYF. CDR3 nucleotide sequence: TGCGCCAGCAGCCAAGTCGGAGTGGGCACAGATACGCAGTATTTT.

Points on this clone: Other DNA sequences in the sample encode the same CDR3. The chain carries TRBV27 and TRBJ1-3; D ambiguous. The ends were cut back, 5 bases at V and 4 bases at J, with 9 bases in the middle. Germline CDR1 is MNHEY and CDR2 is SMNVEV (reference sequence). The CDR3 has 13 amino acids. CDR3 sequence reads: CASSPLSGNTIYF. DNA for the CDR3: TGTGCCAGCAGTCCCCTGTCGGGAAACACCATATATTTT.

The CDR3 DNA reads as TGTGCCAGCCGGAACAATGAGCAGTTCTTC. Protein sequence: CASRNNEQFF. V is TRBV25-1 and J is TRBJ2-1; no definite D call. Germline values: CDR1 MGHDK, CDR2 SYGVNS. V lost 8 bases and J 5 bases, leaving 4 bases between the germline ends. This CDR3 is built from 10 residues.

The chain employs TRBV5-1 and TRBJ2-3, with D tentatively TRBD2 (6 bases). The V gene lost 4 bases and the J gene lost 2 bases, with 20 bases spanning the gap. The germline V gene encodes CDR1 SGHRS and CDR2 YFSETQ. The CDR3 spans 17 residues. The DNA for the CDR3 is TGCGCCAGCAGCCCCACCGGAGGCGGGATAACCACAGATACGCAGTATTTT. It is translated as CASSPTGGGITTDTQYF. The full variable domain, in which reference TRBV5-1 and TRBJ2-3 provide the parts outside the CDR3, is KAGVTQTPRYLIKTRGQQVTLSCSPISGHRSVSWYQQTPGQGLQFLFEYFSETQRNKGNFPGRFSGRQFSNSRSEMNVSTLELGDSALYLCASSPTGGGITTDTQYFGPGTRLTVL.

Only one count was recorded for this clone. The chain has TRBV15 and TRBJ1-4; D unresolved. Germline V lookup: CDR1 LNHNV, CDR2 YYDKDF (reference sequence). Trimming removed 0 bases at V and 0 bases at J, with 5 bases between. CDR3 length: 15 residues. The CDR3 here is CATSREWATNEKLFF. The CDR3 coding sequence is TGTGCCACCAGCAGAGAGTGGGCAACTAATGAAAAACTGTTTTTT.

The V call is TRBV4-1, the J call TRBJ2-7; TRBD1 agrees at 11 bases. Germline V gene lookup returns CDR1 MGHRA and CDR2 YSYEKL. This CDR3 is 15 amino acids long. The trim removed 1 base at V and 7 bases at J, leaving 6 bases unmatched. The CDR3 coding sequence is TGCGCCAGCAGCCAAGTCGGGACAGGGGGTGAAGAGCAGTACTTC. It translates to CASSQVGTGGEEQYF.

J is TRBJ2-1 and V is TRBV19; D ambiguous. The germline gives CDR1 LNHDA, CDR2 SQIVND (reference sequence). The CDR3 is 15 amino acids. V was clipped by 0 bases and J by 4 bases, with 10 bases between them. CDR3 sequence reads: CASSIDHPWYNEQFF. The CDR3 DNA sequence: TGTGCCAGTAGTATAGATCACCCATGGTACAATGAGCAGTTCTTC.

V and J are TRBV11-2 and TRBJ1-1, with 8 bases lining up with TRBD1. The CDR3 has 15 amino acids. Germline V CDR1 and CDR2: SGHAT, FQNNGV. V trimming: 3 bases; J trimming: 1 base; junction bases outside the gene matches: 4. CDR3 sequence reads: CASSLRTGTNTEAFF. For the CDR3, the DNA is TGTGCCAGCAGCTTGAGGACAGGGACGAACACTGAAGCTTTCTTT.

The V gene is TRBV9, the J gene TRBJ2-1, with D tentatively TRBD2 (6 bases). Trimming took 0 bases from V and 5 from J, leaving 18 bases between them. Germline V gives CDR1 SGDLS, CDR2 YYNGEE. There are 17 residues in the CDR3. CDR3 in amino acids: CASSVEGGQGGDNEQFF. The CDR3 DNA reads as TGTGCCAGCAGCGTAGAAGGAGGGCAGGGAGGTGACAATGAGCAGTTCTTC.

The chain recombines TRBV19 with TRBJ2-1; D perhaps matches TRBD1 (5 bases). The CDR3 runs to 13 residues. Germline loops: CDR1 LNHDA, CDR2 SQIVND (reference sequence). V dropped 5 bases and J dropped 3 bases, with 8 bases sitting between them. In nucleotides, the CDR3 is TGTGCCAGTAGTGAAAGGGGCTACAATGAGCAGTTCTTC. Translation gives CASSERGYNEQFF.

The chain is built from TRBV5-8 and TRBJ2-7; 7 bases fit TRBD2. This CDR3 has 14 amino acids. Germline trimming cut 2 bases from V and 6 bases from J; bases unmatched to any gene: 8. Germline V gene lookup returns CDR1 SGHTS and CDR2 YDEGEE. Written as DNA, the CDR3 is TGTGCCAGCAGCTTCGGGGAGGGCCCAGGCGAGCAGTACTTC. It yields the protein CASSFGEGPGEQYF.

The CDR3 DNA sequence: TGCGCCAGCAGCCAAGATAGGGGGACAGCCTACGAGCAGTACTTC. Protein: CASSQDRGTAYEQYF. J is TRBJ2-7 and V is TRBV4-1; 7 nucleotides align to TRBD1. The CDR3 extends over 15 amino acids. After removal of 0 bases from V and 2 bases from J, the junction contained 4 bases not matched to a gene. The germline CDR1 and CDR2 sequences are MGHRA and YSYEKL.

The genes are TRBV7-9 and TRBJ2-7, with D possibly TRBD1 on 5 matching bases. V was trimmed by 4 bases and J by 0 bases, leaving 10 bases between them. Germline CDR1 is SEHNR and CDR2 is FQNEAQ (reference sequence). There are 14 residues in the CDR3. The chain's CDR3 is CASSYPGRSYEQYF. CDR3 sequence (DNA): TGTGCCAGCAGCTATCCAGGGCGCTCCTACGAGCAGTACTTC.

In its sample, this clone was seen once. The chain recombines TRBV29-1 with TRBJ2-7; 11 bases fit TRBD2. The CDR3 contains 15 residues. Germline V gene sequence: CDR1 SQVTM, CDR2 ANQGSEA. V lost 2 bases to trimming and J lost 4 bases; unmatched junction nucleotides: 7. Here the CDR3 reads CSVERTSGSRYEQYF. The CDR3 coding sequence is TGCAGCGTTGAACGAACTAGCGGGAGTCGGTACGAGCAGTACTTC.